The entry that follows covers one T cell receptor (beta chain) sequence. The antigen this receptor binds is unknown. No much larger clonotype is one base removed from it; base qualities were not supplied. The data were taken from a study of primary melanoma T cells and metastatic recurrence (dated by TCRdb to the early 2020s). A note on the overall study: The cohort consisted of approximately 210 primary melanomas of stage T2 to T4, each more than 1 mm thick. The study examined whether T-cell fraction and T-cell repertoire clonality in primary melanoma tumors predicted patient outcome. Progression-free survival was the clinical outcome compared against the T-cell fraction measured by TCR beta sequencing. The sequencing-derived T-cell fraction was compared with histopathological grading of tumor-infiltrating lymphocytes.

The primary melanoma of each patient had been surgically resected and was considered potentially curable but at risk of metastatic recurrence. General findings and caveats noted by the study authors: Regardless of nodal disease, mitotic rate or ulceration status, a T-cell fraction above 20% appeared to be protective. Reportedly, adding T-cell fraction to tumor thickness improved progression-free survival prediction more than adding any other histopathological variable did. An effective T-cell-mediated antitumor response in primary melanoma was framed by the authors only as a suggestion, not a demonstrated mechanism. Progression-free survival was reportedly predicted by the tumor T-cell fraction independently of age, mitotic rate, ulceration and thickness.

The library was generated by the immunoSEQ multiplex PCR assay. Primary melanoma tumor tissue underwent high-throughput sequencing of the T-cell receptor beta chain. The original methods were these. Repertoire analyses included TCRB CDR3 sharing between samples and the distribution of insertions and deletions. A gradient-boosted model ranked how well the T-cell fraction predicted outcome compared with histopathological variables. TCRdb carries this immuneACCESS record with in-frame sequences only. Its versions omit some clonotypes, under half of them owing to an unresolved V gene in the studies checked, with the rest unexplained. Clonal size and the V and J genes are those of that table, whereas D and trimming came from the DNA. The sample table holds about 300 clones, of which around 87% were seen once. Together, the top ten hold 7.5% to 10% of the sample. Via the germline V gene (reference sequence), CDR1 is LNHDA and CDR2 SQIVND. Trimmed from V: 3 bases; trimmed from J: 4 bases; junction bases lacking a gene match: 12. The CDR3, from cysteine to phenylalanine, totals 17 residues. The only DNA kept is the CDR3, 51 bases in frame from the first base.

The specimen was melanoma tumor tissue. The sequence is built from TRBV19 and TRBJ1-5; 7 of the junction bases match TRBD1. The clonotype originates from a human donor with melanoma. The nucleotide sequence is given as TGTGCCAGTAGTATGGTGACAGGGCCGAATTGGAATCAGCCCCAGCATTTT. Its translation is CASSMVTGPNWNQPQHF.